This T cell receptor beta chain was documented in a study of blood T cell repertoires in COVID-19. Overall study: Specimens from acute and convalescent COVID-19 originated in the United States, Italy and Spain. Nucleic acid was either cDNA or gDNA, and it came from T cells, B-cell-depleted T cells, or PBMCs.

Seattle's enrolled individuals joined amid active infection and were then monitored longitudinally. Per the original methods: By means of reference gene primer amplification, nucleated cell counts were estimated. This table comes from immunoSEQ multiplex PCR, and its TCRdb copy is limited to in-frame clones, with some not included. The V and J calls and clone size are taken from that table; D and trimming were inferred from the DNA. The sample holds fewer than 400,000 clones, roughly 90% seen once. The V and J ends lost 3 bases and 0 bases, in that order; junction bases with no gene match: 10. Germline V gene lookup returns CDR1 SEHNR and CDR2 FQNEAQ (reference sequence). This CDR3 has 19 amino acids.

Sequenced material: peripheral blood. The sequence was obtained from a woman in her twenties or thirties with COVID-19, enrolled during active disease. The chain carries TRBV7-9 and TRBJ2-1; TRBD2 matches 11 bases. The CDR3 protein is CASSFDLRLAGSSYNEQFF. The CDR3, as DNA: TGTGCCAGCAGCTTCGACCTCCGACTAGCGGGAAGCTCCTACAATGAGCAGTTCTTC.